Each of the 18 T cell receptor beta chains below was sequenced from the same sample in a study of shared clonotypes between healthy human individuals. TCRdb's copy holds only in-frame clones and misses some; the assay was immunoSEQ multiplex PCR. The sample consists of millions of clones, 90% to 95% of them appearing once. Sequences were obtained from naive CD4+ T cells sorted from blood. Subset denoted: CD45RA+ positively selected. Source of these receptors: a man in his late teens or twenties in good health.

This chain uses TRBV18 with TRBJ2-7, with D maybe TRBD1 (6 bases). V was cut by 8 bases and J by 0 bases, with 8 bases left in between. The CDR3 length is 12 residues. CDR1 is KGHSH and CDR2 is LQKENI in the germline V gene. As DNA, the CDR3 is TGTGCCAGCCGACAGGACTCCTACGAGCAGTACTTC. This gives the protein CASRQDSYEQYF.

This chain uses TRBV11-2 with TRBJ2-7, with 9 bases that match TRBD1. The CDR3 loop spans 14 amino acids. Germline V gives CDR1 SGHAT, CDR2 FQNNGV. J was trimmed by 6 bases and V by 3 bases; bases with no gene match: 6. The CDR3: CASSFSDRGGEQYF. In nucleotides, the CDR3 is TGTGCCAGCAGCTTTTCGGACAGGGGAGGCGAGCAGTACTTC.

With respect to this clone: The sample contains more than one DNA sequence encoding this CDR3. The chain carries TRBV6-5 and TRBJ1-1; no definite D call. V was cut by 0 bases and J by 1 base, with 6 bases left in between. This CDR3 has 14 residues. CDR1 and CDR2 (germline): MNHEY, SVGAGI. DNA of the CDR3: TGTGCCAGCAGTTACTCGATTCGGAACACTGAAGCTTTCTTT. Amino acids: CASSYSIRNTEAFF.

This clone occurred once. A clone one base away is much larger, so this may be a read error. Other nucleotide sequences from this sample produce the same CDR3. The V and J genes are TRBV5-4 and TRBJ2-3; 12 bases are a match to TRBD2. The germline V gene has CDR1 SGHNT and CDR2 YYREEE (reference sequence). After removal of 4 bases from V and 2 bases from J, the junction contained 2 bases not matched to a gene. This CDR3 contains 15 residues. This chain's CDR3 is CASSPSGGATDTQYF. The CDR3 nucleotides are TGTGCCAGCAGCCCTAGCGGGGGGGCCACAGATACGCAGTATTTT.

Points on this clone: The junction does not match germline at one end; this may be a read error. Other nucleotide sequences from this sample produce the same CDR3. J is TRBJ2-5 and V is TRBV5-1, with D tentatively TRBD1 (6 bases). Looked up from germline, CDR1 is SGHRS and CDR2 is YFSETQ. This CDR3 spans 13 amino acids. The DNA of the CDR3 is TGCGCCAGCAGACGGACAGTAATAGAGACTCAGTACTTC. Amino acids: CASRRTVIETQYF.

The chain combines TRBV6-5 with TRBJ2-7, with D maybe TRBD1 (6 bases). Trimming left V 5 bases short and J 6 bases short, with 14 bases between. CDR1 is MNHEY, CDR2 SVGAGI, per germline. This CDR3 has 13 amino acids. The CDR3 bases are TGTGCCAGCAGTCCCGGGACATTCACCGAGCAGTACTTC. Translation gives CASSPGTFTEQYF.

This chain links TRBV19 with TRBJ2-3; D might be TRBD1 or TRBD2, each matching 6 bases. This CDR3 comprises 16 residues. Trimming pared 5 bases from V and 4 bases from J, leaving 19 bases between. Per the germline V gene, CDR1 is LNHDA and CDR2 is SQIVND (reference sequence). The CDR3 nucleotides read TGTGCCAGTAGTGCATCATGGGGGGCCCTCTCAGATACGCAGTATTTT. As protein: CASSASWGALSDTQYF. The whole variable domain, filled in from reference TRBV19 and TRBJ2-3, reads DGGITQSPKYLFRKEGQNVTLSCEQNLNHDAMYWYRQDPGQGLRLIYYSQIVNDFQKGDIAEGYSVSREKKESFPLTVTSAQKNPTAFYLCASSASWGALSDTQYFGPGTRLTVL.

This clone has just one count. The chain joins TRBV30 to TRBJ1-4, with D uncertain. The germline CDR1 and CDR2 sequences are GTSNPN and SVGIG (reference sequence). CDR3 length equals 16 residues. The germline V and J ends were trimmed by 1 base and 4 bases, with 16 bases remaining between them. CDR3 protein: CAWSARAIRLNEKLFF. CDR3 nucleotide sequence: TGTGCCTGGAGTGCTCGGGCCATAAGGCTTAATGAAAAACTGTTTTTT.

The chain has TRBV11-2 and TRBJ2-3, with unresolved D. The V end lost 6 bases, the J end lost 2 bases, and 9 bases lay between the germline ends. The germline CDR1 and CDR2 sequences are SGHAT and FQNNGV. The CDR3 totals 13 residues. CDR3 amino acids: CASRLQVTDTQYF. CDR3 bases: TGTGCCAGCAGACTCCAAGTCACAGATACGCAGTATTTT.

The V and J genes are TRBV5-1 and TRBJ1-3; perhaps TRBD1 as D (5 bases). Trimming cost V 2 bases and J 3 bases, with 12 bases left between them. Germline assignment: CDR1 SGHRS and CDR2 YFSETQ. The CDR3 spans 15 residues. CDR3 bases: TGCGCCAGCAGCTTACGTCAGGGCATTGGAAACACCATATATTTT. This encodes CASSLRQGIGNTIYF.

The rearrangement uses TRBV2 and TRBJ2-7; 10 nucleotides agree with TRBD2. The CDR3 extends over 14 amino acids. V gave up 6 bases and J gave up 2 bases; unmatched junction bases: 4. Germline V gene sequence: CDR1 SNHLY, CDR2 FYNNEI. The CDR3 DNA reads TGTGCCAGCAGAGGAGCGGGGGGGCCCTACGAGCAGTACTTC. Its translation is CASRGAGGPYEQYF. The whole variable domain, remainder taken from reference TRBV2 and TRBJ2-7, is EPEVTQTPSHQVTQMGQEVILRCVPISNHLYFYWYRQILGQKVEFLVSFYNNEISEKSEIFDDQFSVERPDGSNFTLKIRSTKLEDSAMYFCASRGAGGPYEQYFGPGTRLTVT.

Details on this clone: Different DNA sequences within this sample yield the same CDR3. The chain couples TRBV6-5 to TRBJ2-1; D is ambiguous. Germline V CDR1 and CDR2: MNHEY, SVGAGI. The CDR3 consists of 15 residues. Trimming took 0 bases from V and 3 from J, leaving 9 bases between them. CDR3 sequence (DNA): TGTGCCAGCAGTTACTCGACCGGAATCTACAATGAGCAGTTCTTC. Translated: CASSYSTGIYNEQFF.

This clone was recorded many times. Additional DNA sequences in this sample encode the identical CDR3. V gene TRBV5-4 combines with J gene TRBJ2-7, with 9 bases aligning to TRBD1. Germline CDR1 SGHNT, CDR2 YYREEE (reference sequence). After removal of 0 bases from V and 4 bases from J, the junction contained 5 bases not matched to a gene. This CDR3 spans 15 amino acids. The CDR3 DNA is TGTGCCAGCAGCTTGGCGGGACAGGGAGGATACGAGCAGTACTTC. Translation: CASSLAGQGGYEQYF.

The chain couples TRBV10-3 to TRBJ2-1; D possibly uses TRBD1 or TRBD2 (6 bases each). Germline CDR1 and CDR2: ENHRY and SYGVKD. The V end was cut by 8 bases, the J end by 5 bases, with 22 bases between. The CDR3 contains 16 residues. CDR3 residues: CAISSPGGGMDNEQFF. The DNA of the CDR3 is TGTGCCATCTCCTCACCCGGAGGGGGAATGGACAATGAGCAGTTCTTC.

This sequence joins TRBV29-1 and TRBJ2-3, with D possibly TRBD1 on 5 matching bases. V lost 4 bases and J lost 4, with 9 bases in between. Germline-derived CDR1 and CDR2 are SQVTM and ANQGSEA. This CDR3 is 12 amino acids long. The CDR3 region has the DNA TGCAGCGTTGTACAGGTCTCAGATACGCAGTATTTT. Its translation: CSVVQVSDTQYF.

On this clone: Additional DNA sequences in this sample encode the identical CDR3. For the CDR3, the DNA is TGCGCCAGCAGCGAGTCCTACGAGCAGTACTTC. Translation gives CASSESYEQYF. This chain joins TRBV5-1 and TRBJ2-7; no definite D call. This CDR3 has 11 residues. The germline V and J ends were trimmed by 4 bases and 1 base, with 3 bases remaining between them. The germline V gene has CDR1 SGHRS and CDR2 YFSETQ.

Only one count was recorded for this clone. The gene calls are TRBV9 and TRBJ2-1; 8 bases map to TRBD1. The trim removed 3 bases at V and 0 bases at J, leaving 5 bases unmatched. CDR1 SGDLS and CDR2 YYNGEE come from the germline V gene. CDR3 size: 16 residues. The CDR3 nucleotides are TGTGCCAGCAGCGCCAGACAGGGGAGCTCCTACAATGAGCAGTTCTTC. As protein: CASSARQGSSYNEQFF.

Comment on this clone: The identical CDR3 is also encoded by other nucleotide sequences in the sample. The V and J genes are TRBV6-5 and TRBJ2-7; TRBD2 is a possible D gene (6 bases). Germline-derived CDR1 and CDR2 are MNHEY and SVGAGI. Trimming cost V 6 bases and J 4 bases, with 10 bases left between them. The CDR3 is made up of 12 amino acids. The CDR3 loop is CASSLGGYEQYF. The DNA of the CDR3 is TGTGCCAGCAGCCTCGGGGGTTACGAGCAGTACTTC.